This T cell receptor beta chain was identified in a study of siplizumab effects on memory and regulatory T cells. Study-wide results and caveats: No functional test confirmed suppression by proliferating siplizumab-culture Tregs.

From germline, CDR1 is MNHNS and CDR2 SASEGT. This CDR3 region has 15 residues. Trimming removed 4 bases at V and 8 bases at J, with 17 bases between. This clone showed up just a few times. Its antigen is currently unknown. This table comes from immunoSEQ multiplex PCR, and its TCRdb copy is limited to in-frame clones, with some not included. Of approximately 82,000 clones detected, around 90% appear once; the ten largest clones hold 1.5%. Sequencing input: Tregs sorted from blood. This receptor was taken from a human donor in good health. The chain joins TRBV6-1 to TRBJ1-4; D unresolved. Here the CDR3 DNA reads TGTGCCAGCAGTGCCTCTCACGGCAGTTCGGAAAAACTGTTTTTT. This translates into CASSASHGSSEKLFF.